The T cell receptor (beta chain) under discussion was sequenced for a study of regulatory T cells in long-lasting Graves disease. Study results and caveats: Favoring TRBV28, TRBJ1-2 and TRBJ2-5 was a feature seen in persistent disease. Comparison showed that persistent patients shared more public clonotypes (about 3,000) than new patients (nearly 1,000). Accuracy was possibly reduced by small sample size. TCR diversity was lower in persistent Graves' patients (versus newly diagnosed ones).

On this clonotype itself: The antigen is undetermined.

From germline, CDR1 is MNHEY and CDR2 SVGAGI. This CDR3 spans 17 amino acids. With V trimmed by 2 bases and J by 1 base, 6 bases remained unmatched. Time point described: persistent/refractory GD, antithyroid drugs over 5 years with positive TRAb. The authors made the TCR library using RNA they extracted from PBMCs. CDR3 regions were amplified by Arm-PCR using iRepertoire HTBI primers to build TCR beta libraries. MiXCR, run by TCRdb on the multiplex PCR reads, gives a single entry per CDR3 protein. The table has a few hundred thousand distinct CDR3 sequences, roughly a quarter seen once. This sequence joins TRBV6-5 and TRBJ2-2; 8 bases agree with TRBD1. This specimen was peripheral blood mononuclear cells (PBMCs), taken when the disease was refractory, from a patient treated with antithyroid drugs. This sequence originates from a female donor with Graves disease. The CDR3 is CASSYPTGQVNTGELFF. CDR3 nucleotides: TGTGCCAGCAGTTACCCTACGGGACAGGTGAACACCGGGGAGCTGTTTTTT.